The TCR beta chain described here comes from a study of blood T cell repertoires in COVID-19. The overall study: The cDNA or gDNA used as material had been derived from T cells, B-cell-depleted T cells, or PBMCs.

Patients of the Seattle cohort, enrolled during active infection, were followed longitudinally. The junction had 7 bases not matched to a gene; V was cut back by 0 bases and J by 4 bases. The CDR3 has 17 amino acids. Germline assignment: CDR1 MGHRA and CDR2 YSYEKL. Assay used: immunoSEQ multiplex PCR; TCRdb lists only in-frame clones, some missing. Of about 320,000 clones listed, roughly 86% are singletons. The TCR originated in a woman aged 25 to 39 with COVID-19, enrolled during active disease. The sequenced sample was peripheral blood. V and J are TRBV4-1 and TRBJ2-1, with 9 bases that match TRBD2. The CDR3: CASSQDDSGGLYNEQFF. As DNA, the CDR3 is TGCGCCAGCAGCCAAGACGATAGCGGGGGACTTTACAATGAGCAGTTCTTC.